The source of this TCR beta chain is a study of blood T cells in healthy people across ages. Germline V gene sequence: CDR1 MDHEN, CDR2 SYDVKM. The CDR3 runs 14 residues. The V and J ends lost 5 bases and 4 bases respectively, with 13 bases between them. With respect to this clonotype: Its antigen is not known. This may arise from a read error, as a much more abundant clone is one base away.

Individuals who donated were healthy Caucasians from Russia aged about 6 to 95. Sample-barcoded 5' priming and a J-beta primer mix drove a second PCR of 7 to 11 cycles. Per sample, CDR3-containing paired-end reads numbered at least 2.5 million. TCRdb passed the 5' RACE reads through MiXCR, listing each CDR3 protein once. The sample lists hundreds of thousands of distinct CDR3 sequences; under 35% were seen once. Findings of the study overall: TCR beta diversity, measured per million T cells, fell in a roughly linear way with age.

The chain is built from TRBV28 and TRBJ2-3; no clear D gene. Sequenced material: blood. The receptor comes from a woman of 80 years or more in good health. The CDR3: CASSVSGFSDTQYF. CDR3 in DNA: TGTGCCAGCAGTGTATCCGGGTTTTCAGATACGCAGTATTTT. Using reference TRBV28 and TRBJ2-3 for the parts outside the CDR3, the full variable domain is DVKVTQSSRYLVKRTGEKVFLECVQDMDHENMFWYRQDPGLGLRLIYFSYDVKMKEKGDIPEGYSVSREKKERFSLILESASTNQTSMYLCASSVSGFSDTQYFGPGTRLTVL.